The 9 T cell receptor beta chains reported below all come from one sample, sequenced in a study of blood T cell repertoires in COVID-19 (dated by TCRdb to 2018 to 2021). Library creation used the immunoSEQ multiplex PCR assay. The table was pulled from immuneACCESS by TCRdb, which kept in-frame rearrangements only. Such tables lose some clones; where checked, under half of the loss comes from unresolved V genes, and the rest has no known cause. Present in this sample are 200,000 to 300,000 clones, 70% to 85% of which were seen just once. Around 1.9% of the sample lies in the top ten. Sequenced material: peripheral blood. The receptor set was obtained from a woman of 80 years or more with acute or convalescent COVID-19.

This clone has a handful of counts. The same CDR3 also results from other DNA sequences found in this sample. V and J are TRBV2 and TRBJ1-2; D possibly corresponds to TRBD1 (5 bases). V lost 6 bases and J lost 1, with 6 bases in between. Per the germline V gene, CDR1 is SNHLY and CDR2 is FYNNEI. This CDR3 has 12 residues. The CDR3 spells CASSDSNYGYTF. The CDR3 DNA is TGTGCCAGCAGCGACAGTAACTATGGCTACACCTTC. Complete variable domain (other parts from reference TRBV2 and TRBJ1-2): EPEVTQTPSHQVTQMGQEVILRCVPISNHLYFYWYRQILGQKVEFLVSFYNNEISEKSEIFDDQFSVERPDGSNFTLKIRSTKLEDSAMYFCASSDSNYGYTFGSGTRLTVV.

The J gene is TRBJ2-3, the V gene TRBV19, with 12 bases matching TRBD2. The CDR3 is 15 amino acids. The V segment lost 4 bases and the J segment 7 bases; nucleotides outside the gene matches: 6. CDR1 and CDR2 from the germline V gene are LNHDA and SQIVND (reference sequence). This CDR3 reads CASSTGTSGPNTQYF. The CDR3 coding sequence is TGTGCCAGTAGTACTGGGACTAGCGGGCCCAATACGCAGTATTTT.

This rearrangement joins TRBV6-2 or TRBV6-3 to TRBJ2-7, with 8 bases identical to TRBD1. V was pared by 5 bases and J by 3 bases, with 9 bases of the junction left unmatched. The germline V gene encodes CDR1 MNHEY and CDR2 SVGEGT. This CDR3 is 15 amino acids long. DNA for the CDR3: TGTGCCAGCAGTCCACCGGGACAGGTTTTCTACGAGCAGTACTTC. Translating gives CASSPPGQVFYEQYF.

V usage is TRBV7-2 and J usage is TRBJ2-7; TRBD2 agrees at 8 bases. Germline trimming cut 4 bases from V and 3 bases from J; bases unmatched to any gene: 8. CDR1 and CDR2 from the germline V gene are SGHTA and FQGNSA. This CDR3 has 15 amino acids. CDR3 sequence reads: CASSSFAGGNYEQYF. The CDR3 coding sequence is TGTGCCAGCAGCTCCTTTGCGGGAGGTAACTACGAGCAGTACTTC.

The chain recombines TRBV2 with TRBJ1-4; D is perhaps TRBD1 (5 bases). V was clipped by 7 bases and J by 2 bases, with 11 bases between them. The CDR3 runs to 14 residues. Germline V lookup: CDR1 SNHLY, CDR2 FYNNEI. CDR3 loop: CASNRGGTNEKLFF. The CDR3 bases are TGTGCCAGCAACCGGGGGGGGACTAATGAAAAACTGTTTTTT. Looking up the rest from reference TRBV2 and TRBJ1-4 gives the full variable domain: EPEVTQTPSHQVTQMGQEVILRCVPISNHLYFYWYRQILGQKVEFLVSFYNNEISEKSEIFDDQFSVERPDGSNFTLKIRSTKLEDSAMYFCASNRGGTNEKLFFGSGTQLSVL.

The rearrangement joins TRBV9 to TRBJ2-3; 12 positions agree with TRBD1. Germline values: CDR1 SGDLS, CDR2 YYNGEE. The CDR3 has 20 residues. J lost 2 bases, V lost 0 bases, and 13 bases had no gene match. The CDR3 DNA sequence: TGTGCCAGCAGCGTAGGCATCCGGCGGGACAGGGGGCTCAACACAGATACGCAGTATTTT. Its translation: CASSVGIRRDRGLNTDTQYF. Looking up the rest from reference TRBV9 and TRBJ2-3 gives the full variable domain: DSGVTQTPKHLITATGQRVTLRCSPRSGDLSVYWYQQSLDQGLQFLIQYYNGEERAKGNILERFSAQQFPDLHSELNLSSLELGDSALYFCASSVGIRRDRGLNTDTQYFGPGTRLTVL.

The rearrangement uses TRBV6-2 or TRBV6-3 and TRBJ2-5, with D uncertain. Germline CDR1 is MNHEY and CDR2 is SVGEGT. Trimming took 4 bases from V and 4 from J, leaving 4 bases between them. The CDR3 runs 11 residues. CDR3 sequence (DNA): TGTGCCAGCAGTTTAGCAGAGACCCAGTACTTC. It encodes CASSLAETQYF.

The V and J genes are TRBV6-2 or TRBV6-3 and TRBJ1-2; TRBD1 agrees at 8 bases. The germline V gene encodes CDR1 MNHEY and CDR2 SVGEGT. The CDR3 is made up of 14 amino acids. The V segment lost 2 bases and the J segment 8 bases; nucleotides outside the gene matches: 7. The CDR3 nucleotides read TGTGCCAGCAGTTACGGACAGGGAAGTTCAGGCTACACCTTC. Its translation: CASSYGQGSSGYTF.

The chain recombines TRBV18 with TRBJ2-7; 11 bases align to TRBD2. Germline assignment: CDR1 KGHSH and CDR2 LQKENI. The CDR3 length is 16 residues. V was pared by 3 bases and J by 4 bases, with 8 bases of the junction left unmatched. DNA of the CDR3: TGTGCCAGCTCACCCCTCCTAGCGGGAGGTTTGTACGAGCAGTACTTC. Its protein is CASSPLLAGGLYEQYF.